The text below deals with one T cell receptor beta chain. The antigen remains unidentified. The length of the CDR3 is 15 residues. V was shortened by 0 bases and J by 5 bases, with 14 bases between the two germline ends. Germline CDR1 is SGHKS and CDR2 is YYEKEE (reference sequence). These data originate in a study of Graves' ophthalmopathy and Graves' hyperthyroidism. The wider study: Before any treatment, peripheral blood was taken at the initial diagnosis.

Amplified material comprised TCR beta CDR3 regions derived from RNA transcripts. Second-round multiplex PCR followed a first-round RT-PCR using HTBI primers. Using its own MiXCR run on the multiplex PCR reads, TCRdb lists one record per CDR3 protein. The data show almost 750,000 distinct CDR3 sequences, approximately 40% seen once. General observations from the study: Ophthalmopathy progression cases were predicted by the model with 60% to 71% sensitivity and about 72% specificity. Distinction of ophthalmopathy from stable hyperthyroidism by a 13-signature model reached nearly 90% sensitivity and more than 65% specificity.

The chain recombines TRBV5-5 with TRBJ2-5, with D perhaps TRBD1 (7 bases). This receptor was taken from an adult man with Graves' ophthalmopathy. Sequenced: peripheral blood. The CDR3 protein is CASSLGSGGPETQYF. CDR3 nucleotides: TGTGCCAGCAGCTTGGGTTCAGGGGGGCCTGAGACCCAGTACTTC. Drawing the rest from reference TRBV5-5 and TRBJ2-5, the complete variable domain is DAGVTQSPTHLIKTRGQQVTLRCSPISGHKSVSWYQQVLGQGPQFIFQYYEKEERGRGNFPDRFSARQFPNYSSELNVNALLLGDSALYLCASSLGSGGPETQYFGPGTRLLVL.